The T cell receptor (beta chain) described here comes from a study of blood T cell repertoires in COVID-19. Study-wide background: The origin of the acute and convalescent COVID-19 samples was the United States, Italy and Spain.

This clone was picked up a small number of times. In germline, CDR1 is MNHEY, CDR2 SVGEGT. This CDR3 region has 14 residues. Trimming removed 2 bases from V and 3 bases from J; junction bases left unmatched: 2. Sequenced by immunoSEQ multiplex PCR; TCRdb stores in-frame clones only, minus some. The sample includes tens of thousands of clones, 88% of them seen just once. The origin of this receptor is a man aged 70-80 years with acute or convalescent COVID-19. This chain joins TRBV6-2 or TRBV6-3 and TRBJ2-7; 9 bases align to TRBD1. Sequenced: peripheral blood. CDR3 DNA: TGTGCCAGCAGTTACATGGGACAGGGCTACGAGCAGTACTTC. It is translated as CASSYMGQGYEQYF.